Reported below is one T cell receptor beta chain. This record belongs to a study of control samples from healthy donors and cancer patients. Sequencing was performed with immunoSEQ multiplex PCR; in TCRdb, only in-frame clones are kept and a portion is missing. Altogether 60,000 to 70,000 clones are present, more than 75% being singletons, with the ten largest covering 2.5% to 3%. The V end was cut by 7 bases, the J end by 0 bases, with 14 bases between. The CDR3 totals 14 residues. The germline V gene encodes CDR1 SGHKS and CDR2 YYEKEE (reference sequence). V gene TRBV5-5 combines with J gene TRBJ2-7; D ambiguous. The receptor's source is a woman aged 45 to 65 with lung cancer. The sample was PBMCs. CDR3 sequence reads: CASFLSVSSYEQYF. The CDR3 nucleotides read TGTGCCAGCTTCCTGAGCGTTAGCTCCTACGAGCAGTACTTC.